Each of the 2 T cell receptor beta chains below was sequenced from the same sample in a study of CD8 T cells in Susac syndrome. With random hexamers, reverse transcription was performed on about 0.45 to 1 ug of RNA. Each CDR3 protein is one row after TCRdb ran MiXCR on the immunoSEQ multiplex PCR reads. The sample consists of about 440,000 distinct CDR3 sequences, around 83% of them appearing once. The sequencing sample was made of CD8+ T cells from PBMCs. All receptors derive from a human donor with multiple sclerosis.

This chain links TRBV9 with TRBJ1-1; 9 positions match TRBD1. Germline CDR1 reads SGDLS; CDR2 reads YYNGEE. CDR3 size: 15 residues. V lost 3 bases to trimming and J lost 11 bases; unmatched junction nucleotides: 14. Here the CDR3 DNA reads TGTGCCAGCAGCGCCCGGCCCGGACAGGGGCAAGTGGCTTTCTTT. It codes for CASSARPGQGQVAFF.

This clonotype was recorded a few times. This chain connects TRBV4-2 to TRBJ2-7; D is undetermined. Between the trimmed V and J ends, which lost 1 base and 3 bases, there was a span of 7 bases. Germline-derived CDR1 and CDR2 are LGHNA and YNFKEQ. This CDR3 is built from 13 residues. Here the CDR3 DNA reads TGTGCCAGCAGCCAAGCAGACGGCTACGAGCAGTACTTC. This encodes CASSQADGYEQYF.